This TCR beta chain was recorded in a study of radiation and T cells in renal cell carcinoma. Findings and caveats of the study: Top tumor clonotypes rose in blood 2 weeks post-radiation, then contracted.

This clone was detected a few times. As yet, its antigen is unknown. Libraries were prepared by immunoSEQ multiplex PCR; TCRdb keeps only in-frame clonotypes and omits some of them. The table records about 78,000 clones, roughly nine tenths of them present only once. The germline V and J ends were trimmed by 3 bases and 1 base, with 6 bases remaining between them. Germline CDR1 reads GTSNPN; CDR2 reads SVGIG (reference sequence). The CDR3 is 12 amino acids. Time point in this sample: blood 4 weeks post-SBRT, at nephrectomy. The sample's treatment: 15 Gy SBRT to primary tumor, nephrectomy 4 weeks later. Nephrectomy followed 15 Gy stereotactic body radiation by 4 weeks. Radiation-treated patients gave blood at baseline, week 2 and week 4. The patient's renal cell carcinoma had clear cell pathology.

The input for sequencing was blood, taken from a patient whose treatment included radiotherapy and nephrectomy. The chain has TRBV30 and TRBJ1-1; D unclear. The clonotype originates from a woman in her 70s with renal cell carcinoma. The CDR3 region has the DNA TGTGCCTGGAGGCGTAGGAACACTGAAGCTTTCTTT. It translates to CAWRRRNTEAFF.